This T cell receptor (beta chain) derives from a study of shared clonotypes between healthy human individuals. From germline, CDR1 is MNHEY and CDR2 SMNVEV (reference sequence). The V segment lost 5 bases and the J segment 1 base; nucleotides outside the gene matches: 3. CDR3 size: 16 residues. The run depth of the assay was deep. Source study methods: ImmunoSEQ supplied junction-only sequences lacking quality scores, so filtering was different. Libraries were prepared by immunoSEQ multiplex PCR; TCRdb keeps only in-frame clonotypes and omits some of them. The DNA gave D and trimming, while V, J and clone size come from that table. Of around 1.4 million clones in the sample, 98% to 99% were seen once.

Sequencing was done on a sample of naive CD4+ T cells sorted from blood. The subset: CD45RA+ positively selected. This sequence originates from a man aged 25 to 45 in good health. The genes are TRBV27 and TRBJ2-1; 12 nucleotides agree with TRBD2. CDR3 in DNA: TGTGCCAGCAGTCCAGGGACTAGCGGGTCCTACAATGAGCAGTTCTTC. Amino acids: CASSPGTSGSYNEQFF.